This TCR beta chain was recorded in a study of CD8+CD57+ T cells in acquired aplastic anemia. Looking at the study overall: Across the sorted CD4+ and CD8+ cells, DNA amounts averaged roughly 3 ug.

Germline assignment: CDR1 SNHLY and CDR2 FYNNEI. Trimming removed 1 base from V and 4 bases from J, with 11 bases in between. This CDR3 is 15 amino acids long. Individuals selected for sequencing had exhibited CD8+CD57+ cell expansion on flow cytometry. Severe acquired aplastic anemia was present in every patient. Blood came from patients not yet given any therapy. Whole-study results and caveats: Patients shared under 30 CD8+ CDR3 sequences with controls.

Profiles of TCR beta VDJ and CDR3 were generated from a genomic DNA template. TCRdb independently ran MiXCR on the reads; one entry per CDR3 protein. The table has approximately 150,000 distinct CDR3 sequences, 70% to 75% seen once; the top ten hold 35% to 50%. About this clonotype: Its specificity is unknown.

The TCR originated in a human donor with aplastic anemia. J is TRBJ2-1 and V is TRBV2; D call uncertain. The sequencing sample was made of sorted CD4+, CD8+, or CD8+CD57+ T cells (not recorded which) from PBMCs. The CDR3 loop reads CASSEDKNGYNEQFF. CDR3 bases: TGTGCCAGCAGTGAAGACAAGAACGGGTACAATGAGCAGTTCTTC.